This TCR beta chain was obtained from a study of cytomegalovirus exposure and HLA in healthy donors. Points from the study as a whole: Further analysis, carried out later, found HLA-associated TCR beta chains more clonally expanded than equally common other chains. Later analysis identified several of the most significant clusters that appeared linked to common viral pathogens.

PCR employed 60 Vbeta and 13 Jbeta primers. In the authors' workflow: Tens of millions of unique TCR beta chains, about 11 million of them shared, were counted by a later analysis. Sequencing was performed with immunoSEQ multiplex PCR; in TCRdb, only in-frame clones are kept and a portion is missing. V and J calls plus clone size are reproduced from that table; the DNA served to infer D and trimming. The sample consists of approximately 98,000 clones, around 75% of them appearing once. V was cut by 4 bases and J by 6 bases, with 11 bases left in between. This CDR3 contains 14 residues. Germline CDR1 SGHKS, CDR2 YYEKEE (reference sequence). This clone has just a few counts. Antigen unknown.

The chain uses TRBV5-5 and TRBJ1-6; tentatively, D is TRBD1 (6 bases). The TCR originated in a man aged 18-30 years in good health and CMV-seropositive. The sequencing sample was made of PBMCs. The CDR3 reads CASSKGHSNSPLHF. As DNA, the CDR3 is TGTGCCAGCAGCAAGGGACACAGTAATTCACCCCTCCACTTT.